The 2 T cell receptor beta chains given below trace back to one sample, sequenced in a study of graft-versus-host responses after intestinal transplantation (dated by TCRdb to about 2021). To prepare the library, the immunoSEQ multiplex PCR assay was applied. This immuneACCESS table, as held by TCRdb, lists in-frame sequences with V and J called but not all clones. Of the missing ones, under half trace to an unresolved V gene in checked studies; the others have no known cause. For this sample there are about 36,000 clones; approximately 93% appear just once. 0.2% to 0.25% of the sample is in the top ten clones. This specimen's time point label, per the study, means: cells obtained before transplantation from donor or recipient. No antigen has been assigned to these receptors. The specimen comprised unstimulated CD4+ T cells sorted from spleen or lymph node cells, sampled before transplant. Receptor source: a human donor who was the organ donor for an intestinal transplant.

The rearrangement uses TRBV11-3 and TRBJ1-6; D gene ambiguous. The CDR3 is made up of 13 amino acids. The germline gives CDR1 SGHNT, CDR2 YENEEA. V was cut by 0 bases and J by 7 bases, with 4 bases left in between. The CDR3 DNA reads TGTGCCAGCAGCTTAGATCACAATTCACCCCTCCACTTT. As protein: CASSLDHNSPLHF.

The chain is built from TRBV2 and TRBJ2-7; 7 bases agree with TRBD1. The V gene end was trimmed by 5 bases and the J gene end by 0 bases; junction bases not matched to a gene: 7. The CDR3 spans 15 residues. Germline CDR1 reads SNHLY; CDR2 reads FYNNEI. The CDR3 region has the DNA TGTGCCAGCAGTCAAAGGGGACAGAGCTCCTACGAGCAGTACTTC. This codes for CASSQRGQSSYEQYF.